The clone carrying this T cell receptor beta chain has a handful of counts. Trimming removed 3 bases at V and 4 bases at J, with 12 bases between. The germline CDR1 and CDR2 sequences are MDHEN and SYDVKM. The CDR3 runs 14 residues. Profiled with immunoSEQ multiplex PCR; TCRdb holds only in-frame clones, not every one. The table includes 150,000 or so clones, 85% to 90% detected once. This record comes from a study of blood T cell repertoires in COVID-19. One Seattle source followed patients from active infection through their disease course. This clonotype originated in a man aged 18 to 29 with COVID-19, enrolled during active disease. V usage is TRBV28 and J usage is TRBJ1-2, with a possible D match to TRBD1 (6 bases). The material sequenced was peripheral blood. CDR3 residues: CASSFPGTFYGYTF. CDR3 bases: TGTGCCAGCAGTTTCCCCGGGACATTCTATGGCTACACCTTC.